These 15 T cell receptor beta chains came from one sample sequenced in a study of beta chain features in type 1 diabetes. The isolated RNA, all of it, was reverse transcribed, so expressed TCRB transcripts were what got sequenced. This table comes from immunoSEQ multiplex PCR, and its TCRdb copy is limited to in-frame clones, with some not included. In the table there are 150,000 to 170,000 clones, about a tenth of which are singletons. These receptors' antigens are unknown. Findings of the study overall: Among patients with Type 1 diabetes, TCRB CDR3s were moderately but significantly shorter in every one of the four CD4+ subsets.

Sequenced material: central memory CD4+ T cells from blood. The source of these receptors is a man in his thirties or forties with type 1 diabetes.

This clone was seen a few times. V usage is TRBV5-4 and J usage is TRBJ2-7, with D hard to call. CDR3 length: 12 residues. V gave up 3 bases and J gave up 6 bases, with 10 bases separating them. Germline assignment: CDR1 SGHNT and CDR2 YYREEE (reference sequence). The chain's CDR3 is CASSSLTSEQYF. CDR3 coding DNA: TGTGCCAGCAGCTCACTAACGTCCGAGCAGTACTTC.

This clone appeared a few times. The CDR3 DNA reads TGTGCCAGCAGTGAAACGGCAGGGTGGCAGCCCCAGCATTTT. Translating gives CASSETAGWQPQHF. The gene calls are TRBV2 and TRBJ1-5, with D tentatively TRBD1 (5 bases). This CDR3 spans 14 amino acids. The germline V and J ends were trimmed by 2 bases and 7 bases, with 12 bases remaining between them. CDR1 is SNHLY and CDR2 is FYNNEI in the germline V gene.

With regard to this clone: The same CDR3 is also encoded by other DNA sequences in this sample. The chain is built from TRBV5-1 and TRBJ2-7, with 11 bases matching TRBD1. Germline values: CDR1 SGHRS, CDR2 YFSETQ. CDR3 length: 14 amino acids. V was clipped by 3 bases and J by 4 bases; unmatched bases: 3. The CDR3 coding sequence is TGCGCCAGCAGCTCAGGGACAGGGGGATACGAGCAGTACTTC. As protein: CASSSGTGGYEQYF.

This clone was seen only a few times. The genes are TRBV28 and TRBJ1-5, with D perhaps matching TRBD1 (5 bases). Per the germline V gene, CDR1 is MDHEN and CDR2 is SYDVKM. There are 15 residues in the CDR3. V lost 2 bases and J lost 5, with 13 bases in between. The CDR3 region is CASSLGGRPDQPQHF. CDR3 DNA: TGTGCCAGCAGTTTAGGGGGGAGGCCGGATCAGCCCCAGCATTTT.

This chain links TRBV7-9 with TRBJ2-5; a possible D gene is TRBD2 (7 bases). V gave up 3 bases and J gave up 4 bases, with 15 bases separating them. CDR3 length equals 15 residues. Germline-derived CDR1 and CDR2 are SEHNR and FQNEAQ (reference sequence). The CDR3 is CASSLVKGGAETQYF. CDR3 sequence (DNA): TGTGCCAGCAGCTTGGTTAAAGGGGGGGCAGAGACCCAGTACTTC.

V gene TRBV30 combines with J gene TRBJ2-5; maybe TRBD1 (5 bases). The end of the DNA aligns better with TRBJ2-7, so the J call may be wrong. CDR3 length: 13 amino acids. Germline values: CDR1 GTSNPN, CDR2 SVGIG (reference sequence). CDR3: CAWRPVQAYEQYF. CDR3 nucleotides: TGTGCCTGGAGGCCAGTACAGGCCTACGAGCAGTACTTC.

This clone was seen a handful of times. The chain couples TRBV7-2 to TRBJ1-5, with D uncertain. The CDR3 covers 12 residues. Germline V CDR1 and CDR2: SGHTA, FQGNSA. The V end was cut by 4 bases, the J end by 4 bases, with 5 bases between. The CDR3 nucleotides are TGTGCCAGCAGCTCAACTAATCAGCCCCAGCATTTT. Translated: CASSSTNQPQHF.

This clone turned up a few times. The rearrangement uses TRBV12-5 and TRBJ2-3; 7 positions agree with TRBD1. The CDR3 is 18 amino acids. Germline V gene sequence: CDR1 LGHNT, CDR2 FRNRAP. V was clipped by 0 bases and J by 2 bases; unmatched bases: 11. CDR3 residues: CASGLVIDGTANTDTQYF. The CDR3 DNA reads TGTGCTAGTGGTTTGGTCATCGACGGGACAGCCAACACAGATACGCAGTATTTT.

The chain links TRBV29-1 to TRBJ1-1; D unclear. Germline-derived CDR1 and CDR2 are SQVTM and ANQGSEA. This CDR3 is 13 amino acids long. Between the trimmed V and J ends, which lost 7 bases and 1 base, there was a span of 13 bases. CDR3 residues: CSATVSQNTEAFF. The CDR3 DNA is TGCAGCGCTACCGTCTCTCAGAACACTGAAGCTTTCTTT.

This clone was seen more than once but under ten times. Its ends do not fully match the called genes, so a read error is possible. The rearrangement links TRBV7-7 to TRBJ1-1; D gene unclear. CDR1 SSHAT and CDR2 FNYEAQ come from the germline V gene (reference sequence). The CDR3 runs 13 residues. CDR3 protein: CASSLAMNTEAFF. Written as DNA, the CDR3 is TGTGCTAGCAGCTTAGCTATGAACACTGAAGCTTTCTTT. The variable domain in full, with the rest retrieved from reference TRBV7-7 and TRBJ1-1, is GAGVSQSPRYKVTKRGQDVTLRCDPISSHATLYWYQQALGQGPEFLTYFNYEAQPDKSGLPSDRFSAERPEGSISTLTIQRTEQRDSAMYRCASSLAMNTEAFFGQGTRLTVV.

This clone has a handful of counts. V gene TRBV2 combines with J gene TRBJ2-2; D ambiguous. This CDR3 is built from 13 residues. Trimming removed 7 bases from V and 5 bases from J, with 11 bases in between. Germline V gene data show CDR1 as SNHLY and CDR2 as FYNNEI. DNA of the CDR3: TGTGCCAGCACGATCAGGCCAACCGGGGAGCTGTTTTTT. Protein product: CASTIRPTGELFF.

The J gene is TRBJ2-5, the V gene TRBV5-6; D unclear. Trimming pared 3 bases from V and 5 bases from J, leaving 8 bases between. The CDR3 has 12 residues. Germline V gene sequence: CDR1 SGHDT, CDR2 YYEEEE. CDR3 in DNA: TGTGCCAGCAGCTCACCCGGGGAGACCCAGTACTTC. Translation: CASSSPGETQYF.

This clone has more than one count but fewer than ten. The gene calls are TRBV19 and TRBJ2-2, with 7 bases that match TRBD2. Per germline, CDR1 LNHDA and CDR2 SQIVND (reference sequence). V lost 9 bases and J lost 4; bases outside the gene matches: 14. The CDR3 runs 16 residues. In DNA, the CDR3 is TGTGCCAGCAACTCGCGGGGCGGGAGCATCACCGGGGAGCTGTTTTTT. This codes for CASNSRGGSITGELFF.

The rearrangement uses TRBV2 and TRBJ2-7, with D unresolved. The CDR3 runs to 10 residues. Trimming shortened V by 8 bases and J by 5 bases, and 7 bases separated the two germline ends. The germline CDR1 and CDR2 sequences are SNHLY and FYNNEI. CDR3 nucleotides: TGTGCCAGCCAGCGCGACGAGCAGTACTTC. This encodes CASQRDEQYF.

A few counts support this clone. The chain links TRBV5-1 to TRBJ2-5, with TRBD2 matching over 10 bases. CDR1 is SGHRS, CDR2 YFSETQ, per germline. V was pared by 1 base and J by 5 bases, with 8 bases of the junction left unmatched. This CDR3 spans 16 amino acids. In DNA form, the CDR3 reads TGCGCCAGCAGCTTGTCCCCTAGCGGGAGTGGGGAGACCCAGTACTTC. Protein sequence: CASSLSPSGSGETQYF. The full variable domain, with the rest looked up from reference TRBV5-1 and TRBJ2-5, is KAGVTQTPRYLIKTRGQQVTLSCSPISGHRSVSWYQQTPGQGLQFLFEYFSETQRNKGNFPGRFSGRQFSNSRSEMNVSTLELGDSALYLCASSLSPSGSGETQYFGPGTRLLVL.